This T cell receptor beta chain was retrieved from a study of blood T cell repertoires in COVID-19. About the study: The samples span acute and convalescent COVID-19 from the United States, Italy and Spain.

As processed by the authors: Estimation of nucleated cell counts relied on the amplification of reference gene primers. Profiling relied on immunoSEQ multiplex PCR, and the TCRdb table lists in-frame clones only, not all of them. V and J calls and clone size are copied from that table; D and trimming were computed from the DNA. The data contain some 150,000 clones, 75% to 90% of them singletons. V lost 4 bases and J lost 1; bases outside the gene matches: 11. This CDR3 spans 17 amino acids. Germline-derived CDR1 and CDR2 are SGHNT and YYREEE (reference sequence). The rearrangement joins TRBV5-4 to TRBJ1-1; 9 bases align to TRBD1. The clonotype was recovered from a woman aged 40 to 50 with acute or convalescent COVID-19. Input material: peripheral blood. The CDR3 DNA reads as TGTGCCAGCAGCCTCCCGGGACAGGGAAGGTGGAACACTGAAGCTTTCTTT. It codes for CASSLPGQGRWNTEAFF. The full variable domain, rest sourced from reference TRBV5-4 and TRBJ1-1, is ETGVTQSPTHLIKTRGQQVTLRCSSQSGHNTVSWYQQALGQGPQFIFQYYREEENGRGNFPPRFSGLQFPNYSSELNVNALELDDSALYLCASSLPGQGRWNTEAFFGQGTRLTVV.